This TCR beta chain is from a study of shared clonotypes between healthy human individuals. The naive CD8 fraction comprised CD45RO-negative cells positively selected for CCR7 and excluded terminally differentiated effector memory CD45RA+ cells. Splitting of each subset's genomic DNA was done evenly across several immunoSEQ plates. In replicate PCRs of sorted subsets, 150 to 200 ng DNA, approximately 30,000 T cell genomes, was used. Clones were sequenced by immunoSEQ multiplex PCR, and TCRdb holds only the in-frame ones, with some missing. The table records about 1,900,000 clones, about 95% of them present only once. Study observations and caveats: It was observed that about 5% of naive CD4 clonotypes were shared across several donors. Exclusively blood specimens were collected; tissue repertoires likely differ.

Germline assignment: CDR1 LNHDA and CDR2 SQIVND (reference sequence). V lost 5 bases to trimming and J lost 1 base; unmatched junction nucleotides: 8. The CDR3 extends over 16 amino acids. As to this clone: The antigen remains undetermined.

The sequenced material came from naive CD8+ T cells sorted from blood. This TCR was sampled from a man aged 18-30 years in good health. V gene TRBV19 combines with J gene TRBJ2-7, with 10 bases identical to TRBD2. CDR3 sequence: CASSPGSSGGSYEQYF. CDR3 in DNA: TGTGCCAGTAGTCCCGGTTCTAGCGGGGGATCCTACGAGCAGTACTTC.